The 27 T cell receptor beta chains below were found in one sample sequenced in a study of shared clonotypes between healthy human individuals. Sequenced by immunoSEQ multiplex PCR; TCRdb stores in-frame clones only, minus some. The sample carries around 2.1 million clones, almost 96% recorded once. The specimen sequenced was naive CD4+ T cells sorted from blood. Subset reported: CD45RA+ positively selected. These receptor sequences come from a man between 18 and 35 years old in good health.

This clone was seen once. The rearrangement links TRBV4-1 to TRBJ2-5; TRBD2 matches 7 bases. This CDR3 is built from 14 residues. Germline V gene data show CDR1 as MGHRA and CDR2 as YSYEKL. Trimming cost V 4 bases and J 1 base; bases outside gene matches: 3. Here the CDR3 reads CASSPGTIQETQYF. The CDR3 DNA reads TGCGCCAGCAGCCCAGGGACTATCCAAGAGACCCAGTACTTC.

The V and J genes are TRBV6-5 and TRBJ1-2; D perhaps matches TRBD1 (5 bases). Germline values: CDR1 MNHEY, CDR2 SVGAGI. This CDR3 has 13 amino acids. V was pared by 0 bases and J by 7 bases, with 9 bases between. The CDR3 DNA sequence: TGTGCCAGCAGTTACTCGGGGGGTGTTGGCTACACCTTC. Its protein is CASSYSGGVGYTF.

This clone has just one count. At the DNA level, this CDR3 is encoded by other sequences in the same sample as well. CDR3 protein: CAISGNNEQFF. CDR3 bases: TGTGCCATCAGTGGGAACAATGAGCAGTTCTTC. The rearrangement joins TRBV10-3 to TRBJ2-1; D gene unclear. Trimming stripped 4 bases from V and 5 bases from J, with 3 bases between. CDR1 ENHRY and CDR2 SYGVKD come from the germline V gene. This CDR3 has 11 amino acids.

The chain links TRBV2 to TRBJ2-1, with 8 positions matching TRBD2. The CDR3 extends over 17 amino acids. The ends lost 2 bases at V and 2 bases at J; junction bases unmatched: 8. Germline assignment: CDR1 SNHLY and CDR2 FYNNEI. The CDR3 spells CASSESLLADTYNEQFF. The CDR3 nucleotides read TGTGCCAGCAGTGAATCGTTACTAGCGGACACCTACAATGAGCAGTTCTTC.

Here the CDR3 DNA reads TGTGCTAGTGGTTTGGTATTAGGGACTAGCGGGAGTAATGAGCAGTTCTTC. This encodes CASGLVLGTSGSNEQFF. J is TRBJ2-1 and V is TRBV12-5, with 14 bases matching TRBD2. CDR1 and CDR2 (germline): LGHNT, FRNRAP. With 0 bases clipped from V and 7 bases from J, the junction kept 5 bases outside the gene matches. The CDR3 sequence is 17 residues long.

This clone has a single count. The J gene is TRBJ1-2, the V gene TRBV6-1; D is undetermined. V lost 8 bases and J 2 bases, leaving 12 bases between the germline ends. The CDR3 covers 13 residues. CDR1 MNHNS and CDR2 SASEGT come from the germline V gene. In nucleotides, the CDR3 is TGTGCCAGCCCCGGGAGGGAGAACTATGGCTACACCTTC. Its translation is CASPGRENYGYTF.

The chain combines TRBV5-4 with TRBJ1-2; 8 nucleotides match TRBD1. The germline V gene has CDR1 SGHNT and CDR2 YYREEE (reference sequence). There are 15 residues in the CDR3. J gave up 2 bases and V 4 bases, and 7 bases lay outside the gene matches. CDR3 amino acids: CASSPTGQGNYGYTF. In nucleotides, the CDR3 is TGTGCCAGCAGCCCAACCGGACAGGGAAACTATGGCTACACCTTC.

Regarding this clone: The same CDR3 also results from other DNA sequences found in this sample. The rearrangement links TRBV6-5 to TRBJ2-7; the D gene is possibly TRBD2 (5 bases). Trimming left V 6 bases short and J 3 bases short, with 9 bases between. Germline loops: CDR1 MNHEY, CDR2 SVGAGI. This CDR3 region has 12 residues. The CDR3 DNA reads TGTGCCAGCAGGACGGGATACTACGAGCAGTACTTC. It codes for CASRTGYYEQYF.

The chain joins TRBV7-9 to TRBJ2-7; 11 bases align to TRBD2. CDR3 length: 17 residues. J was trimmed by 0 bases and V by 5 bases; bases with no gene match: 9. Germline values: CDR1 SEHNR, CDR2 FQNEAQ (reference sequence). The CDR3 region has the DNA TGTGCCAGCAGCCCGAACTTAGCGGGAGGGCCCTCCTACGAGCAGTACTTC. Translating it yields CASSPNLAGGPSYEQYF.

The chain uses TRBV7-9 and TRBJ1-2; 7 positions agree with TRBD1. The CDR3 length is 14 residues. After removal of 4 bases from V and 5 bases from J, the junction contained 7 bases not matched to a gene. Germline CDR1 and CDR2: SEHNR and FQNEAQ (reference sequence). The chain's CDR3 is CASSYATGVYGYTF. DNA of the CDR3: TGTGCCAGCAGCTACGCCACAGGGGTATATGGCTACACCTTC.

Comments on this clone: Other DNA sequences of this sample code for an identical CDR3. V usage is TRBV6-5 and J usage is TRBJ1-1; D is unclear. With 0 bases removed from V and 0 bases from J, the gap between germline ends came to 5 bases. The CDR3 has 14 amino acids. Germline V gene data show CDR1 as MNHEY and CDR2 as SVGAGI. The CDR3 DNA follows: TGTGCCAGCAGTTACTCTGGGTTGAACACTGAAGCTTTCTTT. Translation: CASSYSGLNTEAFF.

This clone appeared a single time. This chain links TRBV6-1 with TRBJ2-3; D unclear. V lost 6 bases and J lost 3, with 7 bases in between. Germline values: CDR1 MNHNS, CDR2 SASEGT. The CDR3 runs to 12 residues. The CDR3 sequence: CASSVMTDTQYF. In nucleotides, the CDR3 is TGTGCCAGCAGCGTAATGACAGATACGCAGTATTTT.

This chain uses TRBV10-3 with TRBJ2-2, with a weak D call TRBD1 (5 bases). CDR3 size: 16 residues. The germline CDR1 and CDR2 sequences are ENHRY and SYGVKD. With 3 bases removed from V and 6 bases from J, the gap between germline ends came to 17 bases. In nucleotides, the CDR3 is TGTGCCATCAGTGACAAAAAGGGGCTCAGGGCCGGGGAGCTGTTTTTT. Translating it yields CAISDKKGLRAGELFF.

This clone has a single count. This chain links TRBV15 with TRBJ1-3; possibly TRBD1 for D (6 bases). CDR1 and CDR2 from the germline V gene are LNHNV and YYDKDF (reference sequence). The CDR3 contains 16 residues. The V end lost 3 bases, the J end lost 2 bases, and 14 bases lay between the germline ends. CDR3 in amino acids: CATSSRRGGTGNTIYF. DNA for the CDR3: TGTGCCACCAGCAGCCGCCGAGGGGGAACTGGAAACACCATATATTTT. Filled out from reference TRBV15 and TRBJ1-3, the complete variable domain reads DAMVIQNPRYQVTQFGKPVTLSCSQTLNHNVMYWYQQKSSQAPKLLFHYYDKDFNNEADTPDNFQSRRPNTSFCFLDIRSPGLGDTAMYLCATSSRRGGTGNTIYFGEGSWLTVV.

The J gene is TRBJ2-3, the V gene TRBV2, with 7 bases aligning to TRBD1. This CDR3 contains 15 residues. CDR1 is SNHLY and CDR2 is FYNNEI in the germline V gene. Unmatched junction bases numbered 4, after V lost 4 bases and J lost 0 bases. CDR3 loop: CASSVDRVSTDTQYF. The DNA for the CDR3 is TGTGCCAGCAGTGTTGACAGGGTGAGCACAGATACGCAGTATTTT.

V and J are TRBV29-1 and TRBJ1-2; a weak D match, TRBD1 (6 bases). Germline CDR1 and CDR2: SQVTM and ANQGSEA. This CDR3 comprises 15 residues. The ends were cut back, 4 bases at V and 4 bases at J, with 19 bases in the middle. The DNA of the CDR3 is TGCAGCGTTGGCTCCGGGACATCAGTTATCTATGGCTACACCTTC. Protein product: CSVGSGTSVIYGYTF.

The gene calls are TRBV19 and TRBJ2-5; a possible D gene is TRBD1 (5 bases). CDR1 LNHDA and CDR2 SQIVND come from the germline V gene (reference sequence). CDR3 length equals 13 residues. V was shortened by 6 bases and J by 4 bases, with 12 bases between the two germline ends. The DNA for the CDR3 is TGTGCCAGTAGCCGGACACTCCGAGAGACCCAGTACTTC. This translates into CASSRTLRETQYF.

CDR3 region: CASSSDRVPAFF. In DNA form, the CDR3 reads TGTGCCAGCAGTTCGGACAGGGTGCCAGCTTTCTTT. The V and J genes are TRBV6-5 and TRBJ1-1; 8 bases align to TRBD1. The length of the CDR3 is 12 residues. Germline V CDR1 and CDR2: MNHEY, SVGAGI. The junction had 5 bases not matched to a gene; V was cut back by 4 bases and J by 10 bases.

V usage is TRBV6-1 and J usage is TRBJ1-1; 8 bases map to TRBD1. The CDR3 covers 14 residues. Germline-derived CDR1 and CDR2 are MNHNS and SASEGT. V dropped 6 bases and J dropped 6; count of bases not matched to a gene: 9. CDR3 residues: CASRTGVILSEAFF. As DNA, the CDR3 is TGTGCCAGCAGGACAGGGGTTATTCTCTCTGAAGCTTTCTTT.

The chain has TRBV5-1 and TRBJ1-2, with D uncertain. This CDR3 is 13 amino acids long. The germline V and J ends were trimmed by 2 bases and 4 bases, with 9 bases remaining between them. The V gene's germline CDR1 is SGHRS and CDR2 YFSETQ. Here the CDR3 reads CASSLDAGYGYTF. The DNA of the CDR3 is TGCGCCAGCAGCTTAGACGCCGGCTATGGCTACACCTTC.

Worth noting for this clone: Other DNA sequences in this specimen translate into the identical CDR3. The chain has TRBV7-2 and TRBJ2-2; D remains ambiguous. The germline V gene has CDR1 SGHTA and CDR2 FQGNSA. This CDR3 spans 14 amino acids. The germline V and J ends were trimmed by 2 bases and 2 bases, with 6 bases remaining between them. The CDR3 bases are TGTGCCAGCAGCTTATCCGGTAACACCGGGGAGCTGTTTTTT. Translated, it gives CASSLSGNTGELFF.

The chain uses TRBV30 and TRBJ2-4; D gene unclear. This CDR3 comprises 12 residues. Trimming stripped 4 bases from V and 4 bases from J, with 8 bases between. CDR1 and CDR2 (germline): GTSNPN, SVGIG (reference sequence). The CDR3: CAWKSAKNIQYF. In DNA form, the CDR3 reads TGTGCCTGGAAATCGGCGAAAAACATTCAGTACTTC.

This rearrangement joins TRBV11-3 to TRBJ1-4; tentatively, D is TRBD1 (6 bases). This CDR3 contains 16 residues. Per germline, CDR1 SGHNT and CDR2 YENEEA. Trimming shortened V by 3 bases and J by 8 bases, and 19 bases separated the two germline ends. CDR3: CASSLGADREEEKLFF. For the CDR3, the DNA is TGTGCCAGCAGCTTGGGGGCAGACAGAGAGGAAGAAAAACTGTTTTTT.

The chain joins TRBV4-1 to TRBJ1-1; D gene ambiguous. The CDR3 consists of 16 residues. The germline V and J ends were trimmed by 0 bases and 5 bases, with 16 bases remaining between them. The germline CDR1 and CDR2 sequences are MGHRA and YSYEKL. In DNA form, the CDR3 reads TGCGCCAGCAGCCAAGAGCCTTGGGGTCGGTCGACTGAAGCTTTCTTT. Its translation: CASSQEPWGRSTEAFF.

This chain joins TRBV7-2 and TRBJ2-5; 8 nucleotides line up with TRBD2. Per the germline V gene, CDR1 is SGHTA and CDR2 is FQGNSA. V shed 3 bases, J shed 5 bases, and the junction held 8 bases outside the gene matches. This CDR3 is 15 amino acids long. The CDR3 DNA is TGTGCCAGCAGCTTTCAGCGGGGGCCCGGCGAGACCCAGTACTTC. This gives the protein CASSFQRGPGETQYF. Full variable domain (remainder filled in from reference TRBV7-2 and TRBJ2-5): GAGVSQSPSNKVTEKGKDVELRCDPISGHTALYWYRQSLGQGLEFLIYFQGNSAPDKSGLPSDRFSAERTGGSVSTLTIQRTQQEDSAVYLCASSFQRGPGETQYFGPGTRLLVL.

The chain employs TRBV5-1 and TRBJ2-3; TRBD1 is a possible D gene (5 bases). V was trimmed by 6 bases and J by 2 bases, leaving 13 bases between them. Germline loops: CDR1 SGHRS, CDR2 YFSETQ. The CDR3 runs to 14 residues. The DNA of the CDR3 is TGCGCCAGCACCCCCTCAGGGATCACAGATACGCAGTATTTT. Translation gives CASTPSGITDTQYF.

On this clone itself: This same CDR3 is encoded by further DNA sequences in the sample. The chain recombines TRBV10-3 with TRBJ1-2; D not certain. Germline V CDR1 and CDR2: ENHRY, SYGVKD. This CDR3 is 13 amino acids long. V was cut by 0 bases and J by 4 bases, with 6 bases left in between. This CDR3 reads CAISESGTYGYTF. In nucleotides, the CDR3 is TGTGCCATCAGTGAGTCGGGCACCTATGGCTACACCTTC.